These 19 T cell receptor beta chains were sequenced from one sample in a study of Graves' ophthalmopathy and Graves' hyperthyroidism. RNA transcripts yielded amplified TCR beta CDR3 regions. After a first-round RT-PCR with HTBI primers, a second-round multiplex PCR was run. TCRdb passed the multiplex PCR reads through MiXCR, listing each CDR3 protein once. The top ten clones hold 1.6% of a sample with around 400,000 distinct CDR3 sequences, about 18% of them seen once. What was sequenced was peripheral blood. Receptor source: a woman younger than 35 with Graves' ophthalmopathy.

V and J are TRBV6-2 or TRBV6-3 and TRBJ1-2, with no clear D. CDR1 is MNHEY and CDR2 is SVGEGT in the germline V gene. The CDR3 is 12 amino acids. The CDR3 is CAYWESHYGYTF. As DNA, the CDR3 is TGTGCTTATTGGGAGAGTCACTATGGCTACACCTTC.

There are a few counts of this clonotype. The chain links TRBV12-3 or TRBV12-4 to TRBJ2-5; 15 bases fit TRBD2. V shed 4 bases, J shed 2 bases, and the junction held 14 bases outside the gene matches. This CDR3 spans 20 amino acids. The CDR3 coding sequence is TGTGCCAGCAGTTCCGACCAGTGGACTAGCGGGAGGGCGGTACAAGAGACCCAGTACTTC. This encodes CASSSDQWTSGRAVQETQYF.

In this sample, this clonotype turned up many times. V is TRBV7-3 and J is TRBJ1-1; 10 bases map to TRBD1. From germline, CDR1 is SGHTA and CDR2 FQGTGA. This CDR3 comprises 15 residues. J gave up 7 bases and V 5 bases, and 10 bases lay outside the gene matches. In nucleotides, the CDR3 is TGTGCCAGCAGCCCACCGGGACAGGGGCTGCATGAAGCTTTCTTT. Residues: CASSPPGQGLHEAFF.

Ten or more counts support this clonotype. The chain uses TRBV29-1 and TRBJ2-7, with 9 nucleotides matching TRBD2. This CDR3 comprises 14 residues. After removal of 5 bases from V and 5 bases from J, the junction contained 10 bases not matched to a gene. Germline CDR1 is SQVTM and CDR2 is ANQGSEA. Written as DNA, the CDR3 is TGCAGCGTTAGACCGGGACTAGCAAGCCACGAGCAGTACTTC. Translation gives CSVRPGLASHEQYF.

In its sample, this clonotype was seen many times. The chain uses TRBV27 and TRBJ1-6; D is unresolved. Germline lookup yields CDR1 MNHEY and CDR2 SMNVEV (reference sequence). The germline V and J ends were trimmed by 3 bases and 10 bases, with 10 bases remaining between them. CDR3 length equals 13 residues. The CDR3 protein is CASSLHQLSPLHF. The CDR3 DNA reads as TGTGCCAGCAGTTTGCACCAACTGTCACCCCTCCACTTT.

Remarks on this clonotype: A much larger clone differs by one base, so this may be a read error. This rearrangement joins TRBV20-1 to TRBJ1-1; 11 bases agree with TRBD1. Germline CDR1 reads DFQATT; CDR2 reads SNEGSKA (reference sequence). The CDR3 has 18 residues. CDR3 residues: CSASGADRGPRWRTEASF. The DNA of the CDR3 is TGCAGTGCTAGTGGGGCGGACAGGGGGCCCCGTTGGCGCACTGAAGCTTCCTTT.

This chain connects TRBV28 to TRBJ2-4; tentatively, D is TRBD2 (5 bases). Germline-derived CDR1 and CDR2 are MDHEN and SYDVKM. The CDR3 totals 13 residues. V was cut by 6 bases and J by 6 bases, with 12 bases left in between. The CDR3 DNA reads TGTGCCAGCAGGAGGGTCGGGATAAACATTCAGTACTTC. This sequence encodes CASRRVGINIQYF.

The chain employs TRBV28 and TRBJ2-7; 7 bases map to TRBD2. The germline gives CDR1 MDHEN, CDR2 SYDVKM. This CDR3 has 14 amino acids. V lost 1 base, J lost 1 base, and 1 base stayed unmatched. Here the CDR3 reads CASSLLGLSYEQYF. DNA of the CDR3: TGTGCCAGCAGTTTATTGGGACTATCCTACGAGCAGTACTTC.

This clonotype came up many times. The chain recombines TRBV6-5 with TRBJ2-7, with TRBD2 matching 9 bases. Germline assignment: CDR1 MNHEY and CDR2 SVGAGI. J lost 3 bases, V lost 7 bases, and 10 bases had no gene match. CDR3 length: 15 residues. CDR3 DNA: TGTGCCAGCAAACCGGGGGCTAGCGGGATCTACGAGCAGTACTTC. This gives the protein CASKPGASGIYEQYF.

This clonotype was found many times. V usage is TRBV7-6 and J usage is TRBJ1-6; D is undetermined. V was clipped by 5 bases and J by 4 bases, with 12 bases between them. Per germline, CDR1 SGHVS and CDR2 FNYEAQ. This CDR3 contains 15 residues. The CDR3 nucleotides are TGTGCCAGCAGCCCGGGAAGGGAGTATAATTCACCCCTCCACTTT. It is translated as CASSPGREYNSPLHF.

In its sample, this clonotype was seen once. V gene TRBV6-1 combines with J gene TRBJ1-1; D ambiguous. In germline, CDR1 is MNHNS, CDR2 SASEGT. The V gene lost 2 bases and the J gene lost 6 bases, with 7 bases spanning the gap. The CDR3 has 12 residues. CDR3: CASSERVSEAFF. The CDR3 nucleotides read TGTGCCAGCAGTGAAAGGGTCTCTGAAGCTTTCTTT.

V gene TRBV24-1 combines with J gene TRBJ1-2; D not certain. Germline lookup yields CDR1 KGHDR and CDR2 SFDVKD. CDR3 size: 14 residues. V dropped 1 base and J dropped 1 base, with 6 bases sitting between them. The CDR3 bases are TGTGCCACCAGTGATTTTAGGATTAACTATGGCTACACCTTC. Translated: CATSDFRINYGYTF.

This clonotype was detected ten times or more. V usage is TRBV7-6 and J usage is TRBJ2-7; possible D gene TRBD2, 5 bases. This CDR3 is built from 15 residues. V was trimmed by 7 bases and J by 3 bases, leaving 19 bases between them. Germline CDR1 SGHVS, CDR2 FNYEAQ. CDR3 in amino acids: CASTQHPGSFYEQYF. CDR3 in DNA: TGTGCCAGCACCCAACACCCGGGATCCTTCTACGAGCAGTACTTC.

This clonotype was counted ten times or more. The chain joins TRBV7-8 to TRBJ2-2, with D unresolved. The germline gives CDR1 SGHVS, CDR2 FQNEAQ. V was shortened by 5 bases and J by 9 bases, with 19 bases between the two germline ends. The CDR3 contains 15 residues. CDR3 sequence: CASSHTGVGNRELFF. In DNA, the CDR3 is TGTGCCAGCAGCCACACGGGTGTGGGGAACCGGGAGCTGTTTTTT.

The sample holds many counts of this clonotype. The rearrangement joins TRBV2 to TRBJ2-5; either TRBD1 or TRBD2 may fit D (5 bases each). The CDR3 has 11 residues. Germline V CDR1 and CDR2: SNHLY, FYNNEI. V gave up 6 bases and J gave up 5 bases, with 7 bases separating them. Here the CDR3 DNA reads TGTGCCAGCAGGGGGGAGGAGACCCAGTACTTC. This encodes CASRGEETQYF.

In this sample, this clonotype turned up many times. This rearrangement joins TRBV6-1 to TRBJ2-5; TRBD1 agrees at 7 bases. This CDR3 has 14 amino acids. The V gene end was trimmed by 8 bases and the J gene end by 5 bases; junction bases not matched to a gene: 11. The germline V gene encodes CDR1 MNHNS and CDR2 SASEGT. In DNA form, the CDR3 reads TGTGCCAGCGCCACCAGACAGGGTTGGGAGACCCAGTACTTC. This sequence encodes CASATRQGWETQYF.

This clonotype was recorded at least ten times. The rearrangement links TRBV7-8 to TRBJ2-7; unclear D gene. Germline V gene data show CDR1 as SGHVS and CDR2 as FQNEAQ. The CDR3 spans 14 residues. Trimming pared 6 bases from V and 3 bases from J, leaving 15 bases between. CDR3 coding DNA: TGTGCCAGCAGGGTAGATGGGCAGTTCTACGAGCAGTACTTC. Amino acid sequence: CASRVDGQFYEQYF.

This clonotype was found many times. This chain connects TRBV20-1 to TRBJ1-1, with D uncertain. The CDR3 length is 13 residues. Germline CDR1 is DFQATT and CDR2 is SNEGSKA (reference sequence). Trimming removed 3 bases at V and 0 bases at J, with 8 bases between. Here the CDR3 DNA reads TGCAGTGCTAGTGGCGGTATGAACACTGAAGCTTTCTTT. Residues: CSASGGMNTEAFF.

This clonotype was seen ten or more times. This sequence joins TRBV19 and TRBJ2-2; TRBD1 matches 7 bases. Per the germline V gene, CDR1 is LNHDA and CDR2 is SQIVND (reference sequence). V was clipped by 2 bases and J by 5 bases; unmatched bases: 5. The CDR3 has 15 amino acids. The CDR3 spells CASSIRGPVTGELFF. The CDR3 nucleotides read TGTGCCAGTAGTATAAGGGGGCCGGTAACCGGGGAGCTGTTTTTT.